This T cell receptor beta chain was retrieved from a study of T cells after yellow fever vaccination. The CDR3 contains 15 residues. With 1 base removed from V and 8 bases from J, the gap between germline ends came to 15 bases. General observations from the study: Primary-vaccination clones mostly resurfaced post-booster (96% CD4, under 90% CD8).

TCRdb redid the calling of the 5' RACE reads with MiXCR, one entry per CDR3 protein. The top ten hold under 15% of the sample, which has hundreds of thousands of distinct CDR3 sequences, 10% to 15% seen once. Concerning this clonotype: Its antigen is as yet unknown.

The sample here was PBMCs, taken on the day of the yellow fever booster vaccination. This receptor was identified in a man aged 25 to 40 who received the YFV17D yellow fever vaccine. This chain joins TRBV12-3 or TRBV12-4 and TRBJ2-1; the D gene is possibly TRBD1 (6 bases). The CDR3 reads CASSLGGGGGHEQFF. CDR3 bases: TGTGCCAGCAGTTTAGGTGGCGGTGGGGGCCATGAGCAGTTCTTC.